This T cell receptor (beta chain) was identified in a study of T cells in Graves' hyperthyroidism and ophthalmopathy. This clonotype appeared many times. The ends were cut back, 4 bases at V and 6 bases at J, with 16 bases in the middle. The CDR3 loop spans 14 amino acids. Amplification of TCR beta CDR3 regions was performed using RNA transcripts as template. In the first-round RT-PCR of the TCR CDR3, the HTBI primer set was used. Via MiXCR, TCRdb re-called the multiplex PCR reads, giving one row per CDR3 protein. Of 490,000 or so distinct CDR3 sequences listed, about 20% are singletons. The TCR sequence derives from a woman in her 70s with Graves' ophthalmopathy. The sample taken for sequencing was blood. The chain carries TRBV12-3 or TRBV12-4 and TRBJ2-7; TRBD1 or TRBD2 may be the D gene (5 bases each). Here the CDR3 DNA reads TGTGCCAGCAGTTATACCGGGGCCCCTCTCGAGCAGTACTTC. This codes for CASSYTGAPLEQYF.